This TCR beta chain was sequenced for a study of beta chain features in type 1 diabetes. The overall study: There was similarity between patients and healthy donors in age, gender and cell yields. Points from the study as a whole: Patients with Type 1 diabetes showed moderately but significantly shorter TCRB CDR3s in all four CD4+ subsets.

Expressed TCRB transcripts were sequenced, since all the RNA that had been isolated was reverse transcribed. The data were produced by immunoSEQ multiplex PCR, yet TCRdb's version contains in-frame clones alone and is incomplete. The sample shows 600,000 to 700,000 clones, around an eighth of them seen only once. CDR3 length: 15 amino acids. V gave up 5 bases and J gave up 3 bases, with 11 bases separating them. Looked up from germline, CDR1 is SEHNR and CDR2 is FQNEAQ (reference sequence). This clone was counted a few times. Its antigen remains unknown. The origin of this receptor is a man aged 25 to 40 with type 1 diabetes. V is TRBV7-9 and J is TRBJ2-6; perhaps D is TRBD1 or TRBD2 (6 bases each). The sample was naive CD4+ T cells from blood. The CDR3 DNA reads TGTGCCAGCAGCCTCGGGGGCGGTGGGGCCAACGTCCTGACTTTC. It yields the protein CASSLGGGGANVLTF. Combining the CDR3 with reference TRBV7-9 and TRBJ2-6 gives the whole variable domain DTGVSQNPRHKITKRGQNVTFRCDPISEHNRLYWYRQTLGQGPEFLTYFQNEAQLEKSRLLSDRFSAERPKGSFSTLEIQRTEQGDSAMYLCASSLGGGGANVLTFGAGSRLTVL.